This T cell receptor (beta chain) was documented in a study of cytotoxic CD8 clonotypes in ibrutinib-treated CLL. For TCR beta libraries, around 1.8 micrograms of genomic DNA were obtained from cryopreserved PBMCs. In its sample, this clone was seen a few times. Its target is unknown. CDR3 length: 16 residues. J lost 4 bases, V lost 2 bases, and 9 bases had no gene match. CDR1 and CDR2 from the germline V gene are MNHEY and SMNVEV (reference sequence). Broader study findings: At ibrutinib response, clonality increased, and at progression it declined back toward baseline. Sustained-remission and progressing patients diverged in sampling times.

TCRdb's table, derived via immunoSEQ multiplex PCR, lists solely in-frame clones and lacks some. The data hold roughly 250,000 clones, with 70% observed a single time. The sample here was PBMCs, taken after 24 months of ibrutinib treatment. The chain carries TRBV27 and TRBJ2-5; TRBD2 agrees at 8 bases. This TCR came from a human donor with chronic lymphocytic leukemia. DNA for the CDR3: TGTGCCAGCAGTTTAGTTGGGACTAGTGTTAGAGAGACCCAGTACTTC. Residues: CASSLVGTSVRETQYF.